The T cell receptor beta chain described here comes from a study of blood T cell repertoires in COVID-19. At the level of the study: Whether acute or convalescent, the COVID-19 samples came from the United States, Italy and Spain. PBMCs, B-cell-depleted T cells, or T cells were the source of the cDNA or gDNA that made up the material.

The V segment lost 5 bases and the J segment 8 bases; nucleotides outside the gene matches: 12. There are 15 residues in the CDR3. Germline assignment: CDR1 LNHDA and CDR2 SQIVND (reference sequence). Recruits, aged roughly 18 to 89 years, lived in under 25 US areas. Original processing methods: Using reference gene primer amplification, nucleated cell counts were estimated. The repertoire was sequenced with immunoSEQ multiplex PCR; TCRdb's copy has only in-frame clones and lacks some. V and J calls and clone size follow that table, whereas D and trimming were derived from the DNA. The data hold about 200,000 clones, with roughly 80% observed a single time.

Material: PBMCs or T cells enriched from blood (not recorded which). The V call is TRBV19, the J call TRBJ2-1; TRBD2 agrees at 7 bases. This sequence was found in a man aged 40-55 years who had recovered from COVID-19. CDR3 in DNA: TGTGCCAGTAGTTTACCGGGGGGAACCATGCATGAGCAGTTCTTC. Its translation: CASSLPGGTMHEQFF.